This T cell receptor (beta chain) was identified in a study of spatial heterogeneity in lung cancer. Study observations and caveats: Within tumors, counts of expanded alpha and beta TCRs tracked tumor mutation counts. Ubiquitous and regional nonsynonymous mutations were tracked by counts of ubiquitous and regional expanded TCRs, respectively. For tumor T cells, estimated coverage reached only around 7% (alpha) and around 13% (beta).

There are many counts of this clonotype. The target antigen is unknown. Time point reported: sample taken at primary tumor resection. The cohort: about 79 early-stage, untreated non-small cell lung cancer patients. The length of the CDR3 is 14 residues. V was clipped by 4 bases and J by 5 bases; unmatched bases: 6. Per germline, CDR1 SGHRS and CDR2 YFSETQ. TCRdb reanalysed the 5' RACE reads using MiXCR and keeps one entry per CDR3 protein. This sample yields several thousand distinct CDR3 sequences, of which roughly 1.4% are seen a single time; approximately 9.7% belongs to the top ten. The TCR was taken from a male donor with early-stage non-small cell lung cancer. The V and J genes are TRBV5-1 and TRBJ2-7; 10 nucleotides align to TRBD1. The sample in question was lung tumor tissue, obtained at surgery. This chain's CDR3 is CASSKRTGGDEQYF. The CDR3, as DNA: TGCGCCAGCAGCAAACGGACAGGGGGTGACGAGCAGTACTTC.